The 30 T cell receptor beta chains presented below share a single source sample, sequenced in a study of identical twins. Using its own MiXCR run on the 5' RACE reads, TCRdb lists one record per CDR3 protein. The table lists 250,000 or so distinct CDR3 sequences, about 8.9% of them singletons. These data were likewise used in another study, on yellow fever vaccine responses in identical twins.

Material for sequencing was CD8+ T cells sorted from blood. Receptor source: a woman between 18 and 29 years old in good health.

Ten or more counts support this clonotype. The chain combines TRBV27 with TRBJ2-7; unclear D gene. The CDR3 has 14 residues. The V end lost 3 bases, the J end lost 3 bases, and 12 bases lay between the germline ends. The V gene's germline CDR1 is MNHEY and CDR2 SMNVEV (reference sequence). The CDR3 loop reads CASSFIDTLYEQYF. DNA of the CDR3: TGTGCCAGCAGTTTCATTGACACGCTCTACGAGCAGTACTTC.

This clonotype was seen a few times. The V and J genes are TRBV21-1 and TRBJ1-4; TRBD1 is the table's D call and was not checked against the DNA. TRBV21-1 is a listed pseudogene. The CDR3 loop spans 15 amino acids. The CDR3 nucleotides read TGTGCCAGCAGCAAAGAAGCGGGGGCGAAGGAAAAACTGTTTTTT. Its translation: CASSKEAGAKEKLFF.

This clonotype was detected ten times or more. The genes are TRBV28 and TRBJ2-4, with D perhaps matching TRBD1 (6 bases). From germline, CDR1 is MDHEN and CDR2 SYDVKM. This CDR3 contains 14 residues. Trimming left V 2 bases short and J 8 bases short, with 13 bases between. The CDR3 bases are TGTGCCAGCAGTTTAGGAACAGGGTTCTACATTCAGTACTTC. Residues: CASSLGTGFYIQYF. Complete variable domain (other parts from reference TRBV28 and TRBJ2-4): DVKVTQSSRYLVKRTGEKVFLECVQDMDHENMFWYRQDPGLGLRLIYFSYDVKMKEKGDIPEGYSVSREKKERFSLILESASTNQTSMYLCASSLGTGFYIQYFGAGTRLSVL.

In this sample, this clonotype turned up many times. The genes are TRBV4-3 and TRBJ1-2; no clear D. The V gene's germline CDR1 is LGHNA and CDR2 YSLEER. The CDR3 extends over 15 amino acids. Trimming took 6 bases from V and 0 from J, leaving 14 bases between them. The CDR3 sequence is CASSFSTEANYGYTF. DNA for the CDR3: TGCGCCAGCAGTTTCTCGACCGAAGCTAACTATGGCTACACCTTC.

The sample holds a few counts of this clonotype. The J gene is TRBJ2-2, the V gene TRBV7-9; D may be TRBD2 (5 bases). The CDR3 runs to 12 residues. V dropped 1 base and J dropped 13 bases, with 10 bases sitting between them. Looked up from germline, CDR1 is SEHNR and CDR2 is FQNEAQ (reference sequence). The CDR3, as DNA: TGTGCCAGCAGCTTAGATCGTGAGGGGCTGTTTTTT. This gives the protein CASSLDREGLFF.

The genes are TRBV7-6 and TRBJ2-2, with 9 bases lining up with TRBD1. Per the germline V gene, CDR1 is SGHVS and CDR2 is FNYEAQ. After removal of 6 bases from V and 3 bases from J, the junction contained 5 bases not matched to a gene. This CDR3 is built from 15 residues. In DNA form, the CDR3 reads TGTGCCAGCAGGTCGGGACAGGGATACACCGGGGAGCTGTTTTTT. Translating gives CASRSGQGYTGELFF.

This clonotype occurred many times. The gene calls are TRBV18 and TRBJ2-4; 8 positions agree with TRBD1. The CDR3 spans 17 residues. Germline CDR1 KGHSH, CDR2 LQKENI. The trim removed 6 bases at V and 7 bases at J, leaving 17 bases unmatched. The CDR3 bases are TGTGCCAGCTCTCGACCCCTTTTACAGGGGGTAGAGAACATTCAGTACTTC. Translated, it gives CASSRPLLQGVENIQYF.

This clonotype was picked up many times. The chain couples TRBV4-3 to TRBJ2-5, with D possibly matching TRBD2 (5 bases). The CDR3 is 15 residues long. V lost 0 bases to trimming and J lost 1 base, with 9 bases between them. Germline assignment: CDR1 LGHNA and CDR2 YSLEER. In DNA, the CDR3 is TGCGCCAGCAGCCAAGATGCGAGCGGCCAAGAGACCCAGTACTTC. It specifies CASSQDASGQETQYF.

This clonotype was counted at least ten times. The rearrangement uses TRBV12-3 or TRBV12-4 and TRBJ2-2; 8 bases align to TRBD1. This CDR3 contains 14 residues. Trimming at V came to 6 bases and at J to 7 bases, leaving 7 bases not matched to a gene. CDR3 DNA: TGTGCCAGCAGCCCAGGGGGCGCGGTCGGGGAGCTGTTTTTT. Encoded protein: CASSPGGAVGELFF.

This clonotype was counted ten times or more. This chain uses TRBV10-2 with TRBJ2-5, with 16 bases that match TRBD2. With 5 bases clipped from V and 5 bases from J, the junction kept 8 bases outside the gene matches. Germline CDR1 WSHSY, CDR2 SAAADI. The CDR3 is 17 amino acids. For the CDR3, the DNA is TGCGCCAGCAGTCAGGGGACTAGCGGGAGGGCCTGGGAGACCCAGTACTTC. As protein: CASSQGTSGRAWETQYF.

This clonotype has a count of ten or more. The chain combines TRBV12-3 or TRBV12-4 with TRBJ2-1; TRBD1 matches at 8 bases. CDR3 length: 14 residues. J gave up 4 bases and V 8 bases, and 7 bases lay outside the gene matches. The chain's CDR3 is CASGTGQGYNEQFF. DNA for the CDR3: TGTGCCAGCGGTACAGGACAGGGATACAATGAGCAGTTCTTC.

This clonotype appeared a few times. The chain uses TRBV25-1 and TRBJ2-7; 9 nucleotides agree with TRBD1. This CDR3 comprises 15 residues. Germline assignment: CDR1 MGHDK and CDR2 SYGVNS. The junction had 3 bases not matched to a gene; V was cut back by 1 base and J by 2 bases. The CDR3 DNA reads TGTGCCAGCAGTGAATCCGGGACAGGGCCCTACGAGCAGTACTTC. Protein sequence: CASSESGTGPYEQYF.

This clonotype was observed many times. CDR3 sequence: CASSLERAGELFF. The CDR3 region has the DNA TGTGCCAGCAGCTTGGAAAGGGCCGGGGAGCTGTTTTTT. The chain employs TRBV5-5 and TRBJ2-2; no clear D gene. The CDR3 length is 13 residues. Trimming pared 0 bases from V and 6 bases from J, leaving 6 bases between. Germline-derived CDR1 and CDR2 are SGHKS and YYEKEE (reference sequence).

This clonotype was recorded many times. The chain links TRBV6-1 to TRBJ2-7, with 7 bases aligning to TRBD2. The V segment lost 7 bases and the J segment 6 bases; nucleotides outside the gene matches: 12. Germline V lookup: CDR1 MNHNS, CDR2 SASEGT. CDR3 length: 14 residues. The CDR3 is CASTEKDGGSEQYF. CDR3 DNA sequence: TGTGCCAGCACCGAGAAGGACGGCGGGAGCGAGCAGTACTTC.

This clonotype was seen ten or more times. This sequence joins TRBV12-3 or TRBV12-4 and TRBJ2-7; 10 bases are a match to TRBD2. This CDR3 has 16 amino acids. V shed 1 base, J shed 6 bases, and the junction held 9 bases outside the gene matches. The chain's CDR3 is CASSLGLAGDPLEQYF. Written as DNA, the CDR3 is TGTGCCAGCAGTTTAGGGCTAGCGGGAGACCCTCTCGAGCAGTACTTC.

The chain recombines TRBV6-1 with TRBJ2-5, with TRBD2 matching over 16 bases. CDR1 is MNHNS and CDR2 is SASEGT in the germline V gene. This CDR3 contains 16 residues. Germline trimming cut 5 bases from V and 5 bases from J; bases unmatched to any gene: 5. CDR3 sequence (DNA): TGTGCCAGCAGTCTCGGGACTAGCGGGGGGGCGGAGACCCAGTACTTC. Residues: CASSLGTSGGAETQYF.

The chain joins TRBV28 to TRBJ2-6; tentative D call: TRBD2 (5 bases). The CDR3 has 18 amino acids. Looked up from germline, CDR1 is MDHEN and CDR2 is SYDVKM. V was cut by 2 bases and J by 0 bases, with 14 bases left in between. Written as DNA, the CDR3 is TGTGCCAGCAGTTTACTGCGGGCCCTCAGCTCTGGGGCCAACGTCCTGACTTTC. Its translation: CASSLLRALSSGANVLTF.

The gene calls are TRBV7-6 and TRBJ2-2; no firm D call. Germline CDR1 and CDR2: SGHVS and FNYEAQ. V shed 5 bases and J shed 3 bases, with 13 bases lying between them. The CDR3 has 15 amino acids. CDR3 bases: TGTGCCAGCAGCCCCTCCCCCCGTGACACCGGGGAGCTGTTTTTT. This sequence encodes CASSPSPRDTGELFF.

V gene TRBV7-9 combines with J gene TRBJ2-2; D possibly corresponds to TRBD2 (5 bases). Germline-derived CDR1 and CDR2 are SEHNR and FQNEAQ (reference sequence). The CDR3 sequence is 14 residues long. V lost 3 bases and J lost 1, with 6 bases in between. The DNA for the CDR3 is TGTGCCAGCAGCTTTGAGGGGAACACCGGGGAGCTGTTTTTT. This codes for CASSFEGNTGELFF.

CDR3 region: CAQTRLGETQYF. As DNA, the CDR3 is TGTGCCCAGACCCGTCTGGGAGAGACCCAGTACTTC. The chain recombines TRBV2 with TRBJ2-5; D is ambiguous. CDR1 SNHLY and CDR2 FYNNEI come from the germline V gene. The CDR3 sequence is 12 residues long. Trimming took off 11 bases at V and 4 bases at J, with 14 bases between the two ends.

The genes are TRBV25-1 and TRBJ2-5; D gene ambiguous. Germline V gives CDR1 MGHDK, CDR2 SYGVNS. The V and J ends lost 4 bases and 2 bases respectively, with 11 bases between them. CDR3 length equals 14 residues. Here the CDR3 reads CASSASTRQETQYF. Written as DNA, the CDR3 is TGTGCCAGCAGTGCGTCGACGAGACAAGAGACCCAGTACTTC.

This clonotype occurred many times. The chain couples TRBV5-1 to TRBJ2-1; TRBD2 aligns across 15 bases. Germline CDR1 SGHRS, CDR2 YFSETQ. V lost 4 bases to trimming and J lost 10 bases; unmatched junction nucleotides: 3. The CDR3 totals 14 residues. CDR3 sequence reads: CASSGLAGGQEQFF. Written as DNA, the CDR3 is TGCGCCAGCAGCGGACTAGCGGGAGGGCAGGAGCAGTTCTTC.

The chain employs TRBV9 and TRBJ1-6; D perhaps matches TRBD1 (5 bases). This CDR3 contains 12 residues. CDR1 and CDR2 (germline): SGDLS, YYNGEE. With 10 bases removed from V and 7 bases from J, the gap between germline ends came to 12 bases. CDR3 region: CAGGTENSPLHF. The CDR3 nucleotides read TGTGCCGGGGGGACGGAGAATTCACCCCTCCACTTT.

This clonotype has a handful of counts. CDR3 sequence (DNA): TGTGCCAGTAGGGACCCGGCTAGCGGAAACAATGAGCAGTTCTTC. It is translated as CASRDPASGNNEQFF. V gene TRBV19 combines with J gene TRBJ2-1; 7 bases align to TRBD2. The CDR3 has 15 amino acids. The trim removed 6 bases at V and 5 bases at J, leaving 10 bases unmatched. Germline V lookup: CDR1 LNHDA, CDR2 SQIVND (reference sequence).

The chain couples TRBV20-1 to TRBJ2-1, with 11 bases matching TRBD2. Trimming cost V 0 bases and J 1 base; bases outside gene matches: 8. Germline-derived CDR1 and CDR2 are DFQATT and SNEGSKA (reference sequence). The CDR3 spans 18 residues. The CDR3 is CSARDPHGTSGSYNEQFF. CDR3 nucleotides: TGCAGTGCTAGAGATCCCCATGGGACTAGCGGATCCTACAATGAGCAGTTCTTC.

A few counts support this clonotype. The chain links TRBV7-2 to TRBJ2-7; D perhaps matches TRBD2 (6 bases). Germline V CDR1 and CDR2: SGHTA, FQGNSA. The CDR3 contains 15 residues. Trimming cost V 4 bases and J 3 bases, with 16 bases left between them. The CDR3: CASSSSGSGDYEQYF. CDR3 nucleotide sequence: TGTGCCAGCAGCTCTTCCGGGTCGGGGGACTACGAGCAGTACTTC.

This clonotype was detected ten times or more. The genes are TRBV6-1 and TRBJ2-6, with D uncertain. V was clipped by 7 bases and J by 1 base, with 8 bases between them. Germline CDR1 is MNHNS and CDR2 is SASEGT. CDR3 length: 14 amino acids. CDR3 amino acids: CASNVFSGANVLTF. The CDR3 DNA is TGTGCCAGCAACGTCTTTTCTGGGGCCAACGTCCTGACTTTC.

The chain is built from TRBV5-6 and TRBJ2-5; no firm D call. CDR3 length: 12 residues. Germline values: CDR1 SGHDT, CDR2 YYEEEE. Trimming cost V 4 bases and J 3 bases, with 7 bases left between them. The CDR3: CASSTQEETQYF. As DNA, the CDR3 is TGTGCCAGCAGCACCCAGGAAGAGACCCAGTACTTC.

This clonotype was seen more than once but under ten times. The rearrangement links TRBV2 to TRBJ2-3, with a tentative D call TRBD1 (6 bases). Trimming pared 2 bases from V and 0 bases from J, leaving 15 bases between. Per germline, CDR1 SNHLY and CDR2 FYNNEI. The CDR3 is 17 residues long. The CDR3 region is CASSEPQQGFSTDTQYF. CDR3 bases: TGTGCCAGCAGTGAACCGCAGCAGGGGTTTAGCACAGATACGCAGTATTTT.

In its sample, this clonotype was seen a few times. This chain joins TRBV6-4 and TRBJ2-2, with 7 bases lining up with TRBD1. The trim removed 0 bases at V and 3 bases at J, leaving 4 bases unmatched. The CDR3 is 16 residues long. Germline loops: CDR1 MRHNA, CDR2 SNTAGT. Here the CDR3 reads CASSDSGGADTGELFF. The CDR3 DNA follows: TGTGCCAGCAGTGACTCAGGGGGCGCGGACACCGGGGAGCTGTTTTTT.